Shown below are 22 T cell receptor beta chains from a single sample sequenced in a study of T cells in Graves' hyperthyroidism and ophthalmopathy. From RNA transcripts, TCR beta CDR3 regions were amplified. HTBI primers drove first-round RT-PCR of the TCR CDR3. TCRdb analysed the multiplex PCR reads with MiXCR anew, one entry per CDR3 protein. The table has just under 750,000 distinct CDR3 sequences, around a third seen once. The sample was blood. Receptors were obtained from a woman aged 40 to 49 with Graves' hyperthyroidism.

This chain uses TRBV7-2 with TRBJ1-5; D gene unclear. The CDR3 has 14 amino acids. Germline V gene sequence: CDR1 SGHTA, CDR2 FQGNSA. V lost 2 bases to trimming and J lost 4 bases, with 9 bases between them. CDR3 region: CASSLNRYNQPQHF. In DNA, the CDR3 is TGTGCCAGCAGCTTAAACAGATATAATCAGCCCCAGCATTTT.

The chain links TRBV7-9 to TRBJ2-5; D is tentatively TRBD1 or TRBD2 (6 bases each). CDR3 length: 15 amino acids. CDR1 and CDR2 (germline): SEHNR, FQNEAQ (reference sequence). V shed 4 bases and J shed 7 bases, with 19 bases lying between them. CDR3 sequence: CASSSLGGEGGTQYF. CDR3 nucleotide sequence: TGTGCCAGCAGCTCACTAGGGGGAGAGGGAGGGACCCAGTACTTC.

In this sample, this clonotype turned up a few times. The chain carries TRBV7-2 and TRBJ2-2; TRBD1 aligns across 8 bases. The germline gives CDR1 SGHTA, CDR2 FQGNSA. CDR3 length equals 16 residues. V was pared by 5 bases and J by 5 bases, with 10 bases of the junction left unmatched. CDR3 nucleotides: TGTGCCAGCAGCCAACGACAGGGGAGTCGTACCGGGGAGCTGTTTTTT. Protein: CASSQRQGSRTGELFF.

In this sample, this clonotype turned up a few times. J is TRBJ2-7 and V is TRBV10-3; 16 bases agree with TRBD2. Per the germline V gene, CDR1 is ENHRY and CDR2 is SYGVKD. The J segment lost 6 bases and the V segment lost 10 bases, leaving 12 bases of the junction unmatched. The CDR3 loop spans 16 amino acids. As DNA, the CDR3 is TGTGCCAGCAGAAGAAGCGGGACTAGCGGGAGGGCCGAGCAGTACTTC. Translating it yields CASRRSGTSGRAEQYF.

This sequence joins TRBV4-1 and TRBJ1-2; 9 bases agree with TRBD1. The ends lost 0 bases at V and 8 bases at J; junction bases unmatched: 7. The CDR3 has 15 residues. Germline V gene sequence: CDR1 MGHRA, CDR2 YSYEKL. The CDR3 sequence is CASSQDRGTGRGYTF. CDR3 sequence (DNA): TGCGCCAGCAGCCAAGATCGGGGGACAGGGCGCGGCTACACCTTC.

In the case of this clonotype: A much larger clonotype is one base distant, so this may be a read error. The rearrangement joins TRBV14 to TRBJ2-7; D might be TRBD2 (6 bases). The CDR3 is 13 amino acids. Germline CDR1 SGHDN, CDR2 FVKESK. V was cut by 7 bases and J by 9 bases, with 19 bases left in between. The chain's CDR3 is CASTPGLGGGQYF. For the CDR3, the DNA is TGTGCCAGCACCCCGGGACTGGGCGGCGGGCAGTACTTC. Complete variable domain (other parts from reference TRBV14 and TRBJ2-7): EAGVTQFPSHSVIEKGQTVTLRCDPISGHDNLYWYRRVMGKEIKFLLHFVKESKQDESGMPNNRFLAERTGGTYSTLKVQPAELEDSGVYFCASTPGLGGGQYFGPGTRLTVT.

This clonotype was seen just once. At one boundary the junction diverges from the germline segment, which might be a read error. The J gene is TRBJ2-2, the V gene TRBV20-1; perhaps TRBD2 as D (6 bases). The germline V gene encodes CDR1 DFQATT and CDR2 SNEGSKA (reference sequence). The CDR3 loop spans 16 amino acids. The CDR3 DNA reads as TGCAGTGCTTCAACCCCGACAGCAGAGAACGCCGGGGGGCTGTTTTTT. Residues: CSASTPTAENAGGLFF.

The rearrangement uses TRBV2 and TRBJ2-2; D gene ambiguous. CDR3 length: 15 residues. Trimming removed 2 bases at V and 6 bases at J, with 13 bases between. The germline V gene has CDR1 SNHLY and CDR2 FYNNEI. The chain's CDR3 is CASSEPSPPAGELFF. CDR3 bases: TGTGCCAGCAGTGAACCTAGTCCCCCCGCCGGGGAGCTGTTTTTT. Complete variable domain (other parts from reference TRBV2 and TRBJ2-2): EPEVTQTPSHQVTQMGQEVILRCVPISNHLYFYWYRQILGQKVEFLVSFYNNEISEKSEIFDDQFSVERPDGSNFTLKIRSTKLEDSAMYFCASSEPSPPAGELFFGEGSRLTVL.

The table lists this clonotype with a few counts. The chain joins TRBV12-3 or TRBV12-4 to TRBJ1-4; TRBD1 agrees at 7 bases. Trimming took 3 bases from V and 0 from J; bases not matched to a gene: 1. The CDR3 totals 15 residues. The CDR3 is CASSFGQATNEKLFF. CDR3 in DNA: TGTGCCAGCAGTTTTGGACAGGCAACTAATGAAAAACTGTTTTTT.

This clonotype was found a few times. The chain links TRBV11-1 to TRBJ2-2; D gene unclear. CDR3 length: 17 amino acids. V was trimmed by 0 bases and J by 1 base, leaving 12 bases between them. The germline V gene encodes CDR1 SGHAT and CDR2 FQDESV (reference sequence). The chain's CDR3 is CASSLAISSLNTGELFF. In DNA form, the CDR3 reads TGTGCCAGCAGCTTAGCGATTTCCAGCTTGAACACCGGGGAGCTGTTTTTT.

The rearrangement joins TRBV25-1 to TRBJ1-3; TRBD1 aligns across 8 bases. Germline V gives CDR1 MGHDK, CDR2 SYGVNS. CDR3 length equals 14 residues. Unmatched junction bases numbered 5, after V lost 9 bases and J lost 1 base. Written as DNA, the CDR3 is TGTGCCAGTCCAGGGACAGGATCTGGAAACACCATATATTTT. This codes for CASPGTGSGNTIYF.

This chain uses TRBV7-2 with TRBJ2-7; the match to TRBD1 covers 11 bases. Losses at the gene ends were 4 bases for V and 3 bases for J; bases not matched to a gene: 5. Germline V lookup: CDR1 SGHTA, CDR2 FQGNSA. The CDR3 is 15 residues long. The CDR3 reads CASSYWGQGGYEQYF. The CDR3 DNA is TGTGCCAGCAGCTACTGGGGACAGGGGGGCTACGAGCAGTACTTC.

The rearrangement links TRBV2 to TRBJ1-5; D is perhaps TRBD1 (5 bases). CDR1 is SNHLY and CDR2 is FYNNEI in the germline V gene. The CDR3 consists of 14 residues. Trimming cost V 6 bases and J 7 bases, with 16 bases left between them. The CDR3 spells CASRGDGHGQPQHF. CDR3 nucleotide sequence: TGTGCCAGCAGGGGAGACGGACATGGGCAGCCCCAGCATTTT.

This clonotype was seen many times. At one end the junction does not follow the germline gene, possibly because of a read error. The chain couples TRBV7-9 to TRBJ1-6; possible D gene TRBD1, 5 bases. The CDR3 totals 18 residues. CDR1 and CDR2 from the germline V gene are SEHNR and FQNEAQ (reference sequence). The CDR3 DNA sequence: TGTGCCAGCAGCCTAGCCTCATCCGGGACGGTGTATAATTCACCCCTCCACTTT. Translating it yields CASSLASSGTVYNSPLHF.

V usage is TRBV19 and J usage is TRBJ1-4; D is perhaps TRBD1 (5 bases). CDR1 and CDR2 from the germline V gene are LNHDA and SQIVND (reference sequence). Trimming pared 5 bases from V and 3 bases from J, leaving 10 bases between. This CDR3 has 14 residues. CDR3 in amino acids: CASSLRGSNEKLFF. For the CDR3, the DNA is TGTGCCAGTAGTCTCCGGGGGTCTAATGAAAAACTGTTTTTT.

This clonotype was detected ten times or more. The chain links TRBV24-1 to TRBJ1-6; 9 bases align to TRBD1. The CDR3 is 18 residues long. Germline V gene data show CDR1 as KGHDR and CDR2 as SFDVKD. J gave up 9 bases and V 4 bases, and 15 bases lay outside the gene matches. The CDR3 is CATSDRVPGQGLASPLHF. DNA for the CDR3: TGTGCCACCAGTGACCGGGTCCCGGGACAGGGTTTGGCTTCACCCCTCCACTTT.

This chain connects TRBV14 to TRBJ1-1; D perhaps matches TRBD1 (5 bases). The CDR3 contains 16 residues. Germline V gene sequence: CDR1 SGHDN, CDR2 FVKESK. Trimming removed 11 bases at V and 1 base at J, with 23 bases between. The chain's CDR3 is CAWSATVGGWNTEAFF. The CDR3 DNA reads as TGTGCCTGGAGCGCAACCGTGGGGGGGTGGAACACTGAAGCTTTCTTT.

This clonotype was observed at least ten times. The genes are TRBV2 and TRBJ1-5; 8 bases are shared with TRBD1. The V segment lost 6 bases and the J segment 4 bases; nucleotides outside the gene matches: 2. Germline lookup yields CDR1 SNHLY and CDR2 FYNNEI. The length of the CDR3 is 13 residues. The CDR3 spells CASRNRGNQPQHF. DNA for the CDR3: TGTGCCAGCAGGAACAGGGGGAATCAGCCCCAGCATTTT.

This clonotype was seen more than once but under ten times. The V gene is TRBV20-1, the J gene TRBJ1-4; possible D gene TRBD1, 6 bases. Germline V gene sequence: CDR1 DFQATT, CDR2 SNEGSKA (reference sequence). V was shortened by 6 bases and J by 6 bases, with 17 bases between the two germline ends. The CDR3 has 14 residues. CDR3: CSAIQGLGDEKLFF. Here the CDR3 DNA reads TGCAGTGCCATTCAGGGGTTGGGGGATGAAAAACTGTTTTTT.

The CDR3 bases are TGCGCCAGCAGCTTGGGGCGGCGCTATGGCTACACCTTC. This codes for CASSLGRRYGYTF. The chain couples TRBV5-1 to TRBJ1-2, with D unresolved. Germline CDR1 is SGHRS and CDR2 is YFSETQ. The CDR3 totals 13 residues. Trimming pared 0 bases from V and 4 bases from J, leaving 7 bases between.

Ten or more counts support this clonotype. The rearrangement joins TRBV10-1 to TRBJ2-2, with D possibly TRBD2 on 5 matching bases. This CDR3 is built from 13 residues. Looked up from germline, CDR1 is WNHNN and CDR2 is SYGVQD (reference sequence). Trimming left V 0 bases short and J 7 bases short, with 6 bases between. CDR3 bases: TGCGCCAGCAGTGAGTCCCGGGGCGGGGAGCTGTTTTTT. It encodes CASSESRGGELFF.

As to this clonotype: The junction does not match germline at one end; this may be a read error. The chain has TRBV5-5 and TRBJ1-3; the D is unclear. From germline, CDR1 is SGHKS and CDR2 YYEKEE (reference sequence). The CDR3 is 16 amino acids. The chain's CDR3 is CASSQAVRGPGNTIYF. For the CDR3, the DNA is TGCGCCAGCAGCCAAGCTGTCCGGGGTCCTGGAAACACCATATATTTT.